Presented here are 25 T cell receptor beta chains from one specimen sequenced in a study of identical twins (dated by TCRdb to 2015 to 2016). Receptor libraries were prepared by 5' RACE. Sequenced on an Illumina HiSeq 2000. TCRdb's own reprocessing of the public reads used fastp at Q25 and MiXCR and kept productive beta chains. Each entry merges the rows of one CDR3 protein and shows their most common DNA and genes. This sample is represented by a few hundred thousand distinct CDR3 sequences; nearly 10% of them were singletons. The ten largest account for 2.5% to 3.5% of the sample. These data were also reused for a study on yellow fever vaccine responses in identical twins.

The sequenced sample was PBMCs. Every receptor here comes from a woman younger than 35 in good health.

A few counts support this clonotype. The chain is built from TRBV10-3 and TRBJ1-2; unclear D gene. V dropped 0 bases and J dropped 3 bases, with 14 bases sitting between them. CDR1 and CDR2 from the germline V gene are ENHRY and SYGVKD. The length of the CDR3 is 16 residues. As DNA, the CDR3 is TGTGCCATCAGTGAGTCGAAGGCGGATCGGTACTATGGCTACACCTTC. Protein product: CAISESKADRYYGYTF.

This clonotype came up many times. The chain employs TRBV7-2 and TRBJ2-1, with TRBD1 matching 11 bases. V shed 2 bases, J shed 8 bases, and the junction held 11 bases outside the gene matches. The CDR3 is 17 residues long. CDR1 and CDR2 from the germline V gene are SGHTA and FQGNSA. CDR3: CASSLKTGQGAFDEQFF. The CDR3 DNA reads TGTGCCAGCAGCTTAAAGACAGGACAGGGGGCTTTCGATGAGCAGTTCTTC.

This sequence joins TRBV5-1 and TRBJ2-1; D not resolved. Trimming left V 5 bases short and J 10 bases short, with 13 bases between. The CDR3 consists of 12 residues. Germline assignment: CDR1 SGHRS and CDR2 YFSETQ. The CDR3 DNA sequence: TGCGCCAGCAGGGACCACATGGGCGAGCAGTTCTTC. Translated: CASRDHMGEQFF.

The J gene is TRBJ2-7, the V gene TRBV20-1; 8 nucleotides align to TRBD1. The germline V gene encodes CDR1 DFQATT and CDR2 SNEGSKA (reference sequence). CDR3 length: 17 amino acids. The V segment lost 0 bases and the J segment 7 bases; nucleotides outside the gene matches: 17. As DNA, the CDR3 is TGCAGTGCTAGAGATTTTAACGCGGGGACAGGCCTGGGGGAGCAGTACTTC. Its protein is CSARDFNAGTGLGEQYF.

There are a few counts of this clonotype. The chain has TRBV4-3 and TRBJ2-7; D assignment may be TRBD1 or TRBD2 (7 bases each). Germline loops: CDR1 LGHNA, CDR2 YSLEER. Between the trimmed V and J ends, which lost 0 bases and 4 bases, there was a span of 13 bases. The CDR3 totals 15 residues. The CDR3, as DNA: TGCGCCAGCAGCCAAGATGCAGGGGGGGAATACGAGCAGTACTTC. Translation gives CASSQDAGGEYEQYF.

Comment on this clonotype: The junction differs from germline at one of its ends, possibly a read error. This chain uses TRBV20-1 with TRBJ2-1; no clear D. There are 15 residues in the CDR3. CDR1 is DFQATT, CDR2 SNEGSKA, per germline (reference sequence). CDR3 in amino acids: CCARDQGYRYNEQFF. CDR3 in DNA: TGCTGTGCTAGAGATCAAGGGTATCGCTACAATGAGCAGTTCTTC.

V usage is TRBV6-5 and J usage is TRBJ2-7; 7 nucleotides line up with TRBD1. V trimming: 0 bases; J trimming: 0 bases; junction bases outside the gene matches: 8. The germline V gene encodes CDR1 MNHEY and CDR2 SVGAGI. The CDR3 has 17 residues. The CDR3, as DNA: TGTGCCAGCAGTTACTCGAAAGGACAGGCGAGCTCCTACGAGCAGTACTTC. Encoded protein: CASSYSKGQASSYEQYF.

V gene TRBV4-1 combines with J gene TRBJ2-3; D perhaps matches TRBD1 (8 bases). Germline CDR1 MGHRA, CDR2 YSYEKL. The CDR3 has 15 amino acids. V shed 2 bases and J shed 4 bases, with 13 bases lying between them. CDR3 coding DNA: TGCGCCAGCAGCCAAACAGGGGGGGGGGCAGATACGCAGTATTTT. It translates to CASSQTGGGADTQYF.

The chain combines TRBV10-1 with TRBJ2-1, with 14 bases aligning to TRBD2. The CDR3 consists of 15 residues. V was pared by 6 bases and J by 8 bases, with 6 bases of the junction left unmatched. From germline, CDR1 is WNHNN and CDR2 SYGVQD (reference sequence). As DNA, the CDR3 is TGCGCCAGCAGGCTCGGACTAGCGGGAGGTCATGAGCAGTTCTTC. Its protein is CASRLGLAGGHEQFF.

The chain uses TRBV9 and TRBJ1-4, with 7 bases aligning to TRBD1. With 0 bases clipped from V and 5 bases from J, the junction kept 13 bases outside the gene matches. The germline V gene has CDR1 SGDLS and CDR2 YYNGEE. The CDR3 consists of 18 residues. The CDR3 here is CASSVGPSDRQFNEKLFF. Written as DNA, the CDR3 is TGTGCCAGCAGCGTAGGCCCCTCGGACAGGCAATTCAATGAAAAACTGTTTTTT.

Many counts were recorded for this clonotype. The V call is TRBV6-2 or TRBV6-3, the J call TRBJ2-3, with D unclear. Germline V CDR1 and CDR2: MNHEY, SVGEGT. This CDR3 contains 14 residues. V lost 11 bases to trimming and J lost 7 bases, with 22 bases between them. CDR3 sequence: CAECYPSLVHTQYF. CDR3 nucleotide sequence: TGTGCCGAATGTTATCCGTCTTTAGTACATACGCAGTATTTT.

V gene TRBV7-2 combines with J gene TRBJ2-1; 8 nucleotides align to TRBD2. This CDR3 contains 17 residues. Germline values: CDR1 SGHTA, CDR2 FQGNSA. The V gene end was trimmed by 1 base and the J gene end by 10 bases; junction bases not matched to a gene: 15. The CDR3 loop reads CASSLGVFGGAGWEQFF. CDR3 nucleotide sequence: TGTGCCAGCAGCTTAGGGGTTTTCGGGGGGGCCGGGTGGGAGCAGTTCTTC.

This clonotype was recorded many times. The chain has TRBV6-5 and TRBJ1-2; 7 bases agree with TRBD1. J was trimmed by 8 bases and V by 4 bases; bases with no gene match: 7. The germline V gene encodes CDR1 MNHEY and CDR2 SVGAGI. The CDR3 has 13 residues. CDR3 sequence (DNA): TGTGCCAGCAGTTTCCAGGGACAGAACGGCTACACCTTC. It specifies CASSFQGQNGYTF.

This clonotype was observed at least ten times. Written as DNA, the CDR3 is TGTGCCAGCAGAGCCGGGTCCCTGGGCAATCAGCCCCAGCATTTT. Its protein product is CASRAGSLGNQPQHF. V usage is TRBV6-1 and J usage is TRBJ1-5; D call uncertain. Trimming took 6 bases from V and 2 from J, leaving 14 bases between them. The CDR3 consists of 15 residues. In germline, CDR1 is MNHNS, CDR2 SASEGT.

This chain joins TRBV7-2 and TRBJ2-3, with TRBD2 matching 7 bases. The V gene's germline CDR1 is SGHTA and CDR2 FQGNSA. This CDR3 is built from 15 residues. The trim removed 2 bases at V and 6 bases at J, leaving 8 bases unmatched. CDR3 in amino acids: CASSLRAGTSDTQYF. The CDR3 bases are TGTGCCAGCAGCTTACGAGCGGGAACGTCTGATACGCAGTATTTT.

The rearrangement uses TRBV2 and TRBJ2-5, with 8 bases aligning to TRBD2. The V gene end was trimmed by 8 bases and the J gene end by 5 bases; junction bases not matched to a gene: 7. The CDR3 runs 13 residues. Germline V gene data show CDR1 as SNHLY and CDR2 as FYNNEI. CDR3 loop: CASGLAVVETQYF. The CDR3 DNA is TGTGCCAGCGGACTAGCTGTTGTGGAGACCCAGTACTTC.

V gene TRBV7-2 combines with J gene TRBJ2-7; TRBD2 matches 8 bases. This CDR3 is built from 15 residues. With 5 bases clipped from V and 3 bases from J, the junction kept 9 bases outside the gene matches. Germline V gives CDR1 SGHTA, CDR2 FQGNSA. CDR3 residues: CASSRVTGGNYEQYF. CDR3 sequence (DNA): TGTGCCAGCAGCCGAGTGACGGGGGGGAACTACGAGCAGTACTTC.

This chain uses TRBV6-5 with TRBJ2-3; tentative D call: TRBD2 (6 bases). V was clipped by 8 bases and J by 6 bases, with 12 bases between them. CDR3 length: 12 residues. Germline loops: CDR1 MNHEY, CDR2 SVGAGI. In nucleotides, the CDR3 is TGTGCCAGCTTTAACGGAGGGGATACGCAGTATTTT. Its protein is CASFNGGDTQYF.

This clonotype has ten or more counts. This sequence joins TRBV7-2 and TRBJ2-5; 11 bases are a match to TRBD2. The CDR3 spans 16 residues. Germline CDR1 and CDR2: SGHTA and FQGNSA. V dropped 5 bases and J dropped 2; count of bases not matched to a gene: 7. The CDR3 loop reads CASSKGTSGGQETQYF. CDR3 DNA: TGTGCCAGCAGCAAAGGGACTAGCGGAGGTCAAGAGACCCAGTACTTC.

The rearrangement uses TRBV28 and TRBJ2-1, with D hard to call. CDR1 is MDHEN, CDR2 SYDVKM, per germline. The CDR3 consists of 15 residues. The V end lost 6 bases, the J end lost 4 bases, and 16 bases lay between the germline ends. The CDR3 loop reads CASSKRVGPYNEQFF. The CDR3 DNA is TGTGCCAGCAGCAAAAGAGTAGGACCTTACAATGAGCAGTTCTTC.

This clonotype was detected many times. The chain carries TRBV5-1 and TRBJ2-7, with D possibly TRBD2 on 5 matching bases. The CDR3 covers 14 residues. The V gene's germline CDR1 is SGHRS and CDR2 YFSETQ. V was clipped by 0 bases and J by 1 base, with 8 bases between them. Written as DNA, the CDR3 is TGCGCCAGCAGCTTGGAAAGCGGATCCTACGAGCAGTACTTC. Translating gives CASSLESGSYEQYF.

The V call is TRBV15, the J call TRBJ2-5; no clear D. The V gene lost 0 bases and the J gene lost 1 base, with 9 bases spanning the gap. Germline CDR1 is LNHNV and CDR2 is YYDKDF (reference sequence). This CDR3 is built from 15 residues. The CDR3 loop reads CATSRDFRFQETQYF. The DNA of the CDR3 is TGTGCCACCAGCAGAGATTTTAGGTTCCAAGAGACCCAGTACTTC.

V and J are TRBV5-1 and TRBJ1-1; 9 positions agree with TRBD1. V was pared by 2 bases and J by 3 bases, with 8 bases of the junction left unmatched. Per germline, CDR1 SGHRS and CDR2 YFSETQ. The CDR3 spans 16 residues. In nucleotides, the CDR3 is TGCGCCAGCAGCTTAGTCTGGACAGGGGCGGACACTGAAGCTTTCTTT. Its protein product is CASSLVWTGADTEAFF.

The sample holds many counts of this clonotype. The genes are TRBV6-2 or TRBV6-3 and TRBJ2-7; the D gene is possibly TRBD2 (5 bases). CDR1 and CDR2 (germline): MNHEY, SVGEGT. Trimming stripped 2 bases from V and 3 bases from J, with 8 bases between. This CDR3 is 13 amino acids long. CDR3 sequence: CASSYLGVYEQYF. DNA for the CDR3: TGTGCCAGCAGTTACCTCGGGGTCTACGAGCAGTACTTC.

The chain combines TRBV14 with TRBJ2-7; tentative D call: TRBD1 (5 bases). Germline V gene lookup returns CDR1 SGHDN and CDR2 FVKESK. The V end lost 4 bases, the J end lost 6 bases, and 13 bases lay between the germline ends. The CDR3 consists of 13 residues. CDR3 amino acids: CASSPFGAIEQYF. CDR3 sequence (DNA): TGTGCCAGCAGCCCGTTTGGGGCGATCGAGCAGTACTTC.